The present T cell receptor beta chain was sequenced within a study of blood T cell repertoires in COVID-19. Across the study: T cells, B-cell-depleted T cells, or PBMCs supplied cDNA or gDNA.

CDR3 length: 15 residues. Germline loops: CDR1 LGHDT, CDR2 YNNKEL (reference sequence). The V gene lost 0 bases and the J gene lost 5 bases, with 11 bases spanning the gap. Authors' processing steps: Amplification from reference gene primers served as the basis for estimated nucleated cell counts. Generated by immunoSEQ multiplex PCR, the TCRdb table keeps only in-frame clones and is missing some. The V and J calls and clone size are taken from that table; D and trimming were inferred from the DNA. Of around 200,000 clones in the sample, about 90% were seen once. The source is a middle-aged man with active or convalescent COVID-19. Sequencing was carried out using peripheral blood. This rearrangement joins TRBV3-1 (or the pseudogene TRBV3-2) to TRBJ2-1; possible D gene TRBD1, 6 bases. This CDR3 is CASSQDTYRDNEQFF. CDR3 sequence (DNA): TGTGCCAGCAGCCAAGATACCTACAGGGACAATGAGCAGTTCTTC.